This TCR beta chain originates from a study of T cells in Graves' hyperthyroidism and ophthalmopathy. The study's findings and limits: In simple terms, a model built on 13 V-J features told ophthalmopathy apart from stable hyperthyroidism. Ophthalmopathy onset followed model prediction by a median roughly 6.5 months. Blood also held most thyroid clonotypes expanded beyond 0.001.

TCR beta CDR3 regions were amplified from RNA transcripts. The HTBI primer set was used in a first-round RT-PCR of the TCR CDR3. TCRdb itself ran the multiplex PCR reads through MiXCR, one entry per CDR3 protein. The sample has some 350,000 distinct CDR3 sequences, around 15% seen once. The CDR3 has 13 residues. Looked up from germline, CDR1 is ENHRY and CDR2 is SYGVKD. J was trimmed by 6 bases and V by 9 bases; bases with no gene match: 8. The cohort's ophthalmopathy patients, a group with duration under 3 months, had a Clinical Activity Score of at least 3 and a NOSPECS grade of at least 4. This clonotype was detected a few times. What it binds is not known.

The sample consisted of blood. This TCR was recovered from a woman aged 40 to 49 with Graves' ophthalmopathy. The chain combines TRBV10-3 with TRBJ2-1, with TRBD1 identical over 7 bases. The CDR3 sequence is CAISTGAPNEQFF. CDR3 DNA: TGTGCCATTTCTACAGGGGCGCCCAATGAGCAGTTCTTC.